One sample yielded the 32 T cell receptor beta chains listed below, sequenced in a study of T cell changes during pregnancy in multiple sclerosis. This table comes from immunoSEQ multiplex PCR, and its TCRdb copy is limited to in-frame clones, with some not included. Here the sample spans tens of thousands of clones, 90% being singletons. The source material was peripheral blood, sampled in the first trimester of pregnancy. All receptors come from a female donor in good health, enrolled as a control in a pregnancy study.

The sample holds a few counts of this clone. The V call is TRBV6-6, the J call TRBJ1-2; a weak D match, TRBD1 (5 bases). Germline CDR1 is MNHNY and CDR2 is SVGAGI (reference sequence). The V end lost 7 bases, the J end lost 2 bases, and 14 bases lay between the germline ends. The CDR3 spans 14 residues. CDR3 sequence: CASKLPGENYGYTF. DNA for the CDR3: TGTGCCAGCAAACTCCCGGGGGAGAACTATGGCTACACCTTC.

The chain couples TRBV29-1 to TRBJ2-1; D remains ambiguous. Trimming removed 5 bases at V and 3 bases at J, with 8 bases between. Germline assignment: CDR1 SQVTM and CDR2 ANQGSEA. The CDR3 loop spans 12 amino acids. CDR3 DNA sequence: TGCAGCGTTCGACTGAGCTACAATGAGCAGTTCTTC. Encoded protein: CSVRLSYNEQFF.

The V gene is TRBV19, the J gene TRBJ1-5; tentative D call: TRBD1 (5 bases). Deletions cut 0 bases from V and 5 bases from J, with 11 bases between. The CDR3 totals 15 residues. Per the germline V gene, CDR1 is LNHDA and CDR2 is SQIVND (reference sequence). In nucleotides, the CDR3 is TGTGCCAGTAGTATAGAGGTACAGGCATATCAGCCCCAGCATTTT. This sequence encodes CASSIEVQAYQPQHF.

This clone has only one observation. V is TRBV9 and J is TRBJ2-3; tentative D call: TRBD1 (5 bases). Trimming shortened V by 3 bases and J by 9 bases, and 14 bases separated the two germline ends. Germline loops: CDR1 SGDLS, CDR2 YYNGEE. The CDR3 runs 13 residues. CDR3 residues: CASSADTQGTQYF. Written as DNA, the CDR3 is TGTGCCAGCAGCGCTGACACGCAGGGCACGCAGTATTTT.

The chain uses TRBV29-1 and TRBJ1-2; D possibly corresponds to TRBD1 (6 bases). The length of the CDR3 is 14 residues. Germline loops: CDR1 SQVTM, CDR2 ANQGSEA. V was pared by 6 bases and J by 4 bases, with 18 bases between. The chain's CDR3 is CSVPFGTKVYGYTF. For the CDR3, the DNA is TGCAGCGTCCCCTTTGGGACAAAAGTCTATGGCTACACCTTC.

The chain joins TRBV7-9 to TRBJ1-5, with 7 nucleotides matching TRBD1. CDR1 is SEHNR and CDR2 is FQNEAQ in the germline V gene (reference sequence). Trimming at V came to 4 bases and at J to 0 bases, leaving 6 bases not matched to a gene. This CDR3 has 16 residues. As DNA, the CDR3 is TGTGCCAGCAGCTCCTGGTCAGGGGGTAGCAATCAGCCCCAGCATTTT. Protein: CASSSWSGGSNQPQHF.

The chain has TRBV7-9 and TRBJ2-5; 8 bases line up with TRBD2. Germline assignment: CDR1 SEHNR and CDR2 FQNEAQ (reference sequence). Trimming removed 5 bases from V and 5 bases from J; junction bases left unmatched: 7. This CDR3 is built from 14 residues. Here the CDR3 DNA reads TGTGCCAGCAGCCCACCGGGAGGGGCTGAGACCCAGTACTTC. Its translation: CASSPPGGAETQYF.

The chain has TRBV5-5 and TRBJ2-5; 8 bases fit TRBD1. The V segment lost 0 bases and the J segment 5 bases; nucleotides outside the gene matches: 9. From germline, CDR1 is SGHKS and CDR2 YYEKEE (reference sequence). The CDR3 runs 16 residues. Here the CDR3 reads CASSLAVLAGGETQYF. CDR3 DNA: TGTGCCAGCAGCTTGGCGGTTTTGGCAGGGGGCGAGACCCAGTACTTC.

The V and J genes are TRBV11-3 and TRBJ2-7; 8 positions match TRBD2. J lost 4 bases, V lost 1 base, and 3 bases had no gene match. Germline lookup yields CDR1 SGHNT and CDR2 YENEEA. The CDR3 length is 14 residues. The CDR3 region is CASSLARGAYEQYF. CDR3 DNA: TGTGCCAGCAGCTTAGCGCGGGGGGCGTACGAGCAGTACTTC. The variable domain in full, with the rest retrieved from reference TRBV11-3 and TRBJ2-7, is EAGVVQSPRYKIIEKKQPVAFWCNPISGHNTLYWYLQNLGQGPELLIRYENEEAVDDSQLPKDRFSAERLKGVDSTLKIQPAELGDSAVYLCASSLARGAYEQYFGPGTRLTVT.

The chain links TRBV5-5 to TRBJ2-3; D is perhaps TRBD1 (5 bases). The V gene lost 4 bases and the J gene lost 1 base, with 10 bases spanning the gap. The CDR3 covers 14 residues. Germline lookup yields CDR1 SGHKS and CDR2 YYEKEE (reference sequence). The CDR3 loop is CASSLTERTDTQYF. CDR3 sequence (DNA): TGTGCCAGCAGCCTGACAGAGCGCACAGATACGCAGTATTTT.

This rearrangement joins TRBV9 to TRBJ1-4; 9 bases are shared with TRBD1. The length of the CDR3 is 16 residues. Germline CDR1 is SGDLS and CDR2 is YYNGEE. With V trimmed by 0 bases and J by 8 bases, 8 bases remained unmatched. The CDR3 DNA reads TGTGCCAGCAGCGTAGCACAGGGGGCAGTAGGAGAAAAACTGTTTTTT. Its translation: CASSVAQGAVGEKLFF.

The J gene is TRBJ2-7, the V gene TRBV7-3; 10 nucleotides match TRBD2. J lost 2 bases, V lost 5 bases, and 6 bases had no gene match. This CDR3 spans 15 amino acids. CDR1 SGHTA and CDR2 FQGTGA come from the germline V gene. The CDR3 here is CASSTSGGGTYEQYF. The CDR3 DNA sequence: TGTGCCAGCAGCACAAGCGGGGGGGGGACCTACGAGCAGTACTTC.

V usage is TRBV19 and J usage is TRBJ1-1; D is ambiguous. The CDR3 totals 12 residues. Germline V gives CDR1 LNHDA, CDR2 SQIVND (reference sequence). V dropped 5 bases and J dropped 7 bases, with 11 bases sitting between them. The CDR3 protein is CASSPTRVEAFF. The CDR3, as DNA: TGTGCCAGTAGTCCCACGAGGGTTGAAGCTTTCTTT.

This clone was counted a single time. This chain connects TRBV28 to TRBJ2-3; 10 bases agree with TRBD2. Germline trimming cut 5 bases from V and 5 bases from J; bases unmatched to any gene: 10. The CDR3 is 16 residues long. The germline gives CDR1 MDHEN, CDR2 SYDVKM. The CDR3 DNA follows: TGTGCCAGCAGTGGGCTAGCGGGAGAGGAGAGAGATACGCAGTATTTT. It yields the protein CASSGLAGEERDTQYF.

The rearrangement links TRBV6-5 to TRBJ1-3; D unresolved. The V and J ends lost 0 bases and 5 bases respectively, with 5 bases between them. The CDR3 is 13 residues long. Germline lookup yields CDR1 MNHEY and CDR2 SVGAGI. The CDR3 sequence: CASSYSQRNTIYF. The DNA of the CDR3 is TGTGCCAGCAGTTACTCACAGCGAAACACCATATATTTT.

The chain links TRBV23-1 to TRBJ1-2, with 7 bases aligning to TRBD1. Being an ORF, TRBV23-1 has a function that is uncertain. V lost 4 bases, J lost 10 bases, and 24 bases stayed unmatched. The CDR3 is made up of 18 amino acids. CDR3 coding DNA: TGCGCCAGCAGTCCCTCGAACTATCACAGGGGAAAAGGGGTAACCTACACCTTC. It is translated as CASSPSNYHRGKGVTYTF.

The chain employs TRBV9 and TRBJ2-7, with TRBD1 matching over 8 bases. The V segment lost 0 bases and the J segment 2 bases; nucleotides outside the gene matches: 1. The germline V gene has CDR1 SGDLS and CDR2 YYNGEE. The CDR3 is 14 amino acids. This CDR3 is CASSVGTGTYEQYF. The DNA of the CDR3 is TGTGCCAGCAGCGTAGGGACAGGGACCTACGAGCAGTACTTC.

The V call is TRBV7-2, the J call TRBJ2-7; D might be TRBD1 (5 bases). The CDR3 is 13 residues long. The ends were cut back, 4 bases at V and 1 base at J, with 8 bases in the middle. Germline V CDR1 and CDR2: SGHTA, FQGNSA. The DNA for the CDR3 is TGTGCCAGCAGCTCAACAGGATCCTACGAGCAGTACTTC. Translating it yields CASSSTGSYEQYF. Combining the CDR3 with reference TRBV7-2 and TRBJ2-7 gives the whole variable domain GAGVSQSPSNKVTEKGKDVELRCDPISGHTALYWYRQSLGQGLEFLIYFQGNSAPDKSGLPSDRFSAERTGGSVSTLTIQRTQQEDSAVYLCASSSTGSYEQYFGPGTRLTVT.

V and J are TRBV9 and TRBJ2-3, with D possibly matching TRBD2 (5 bases). Trimming stripped 0 bases from V and 3 bases from J, with 11 bases between. Germline V gives CDR1 SGDLS, CDR2 YYNGEE. The CDR3 extends over 15 amino acids. CDR3 coding DNA: TGTGCCAGCAGCGTAGGAGCTAGCATAACAGATACGCAGTATTTT. Its translation: CASSVGASITDTQYF.

The V call is TRBV9, the J call TRBJ1-2; D gene ambiguous. This CDR3 spans 12 amino acids. CDR1 and CDR2 (germline): SGDLS, YYNGEE. V lost 6 bases and J lost 6, with 12 bases in between. The CDR3 DNA sequence: TGTGCCAGCAATGGGGTGCGGGATGGCTACACCTTC. This sequence encodes CASNGVRDGYTF.

The genes are TRBV9 and TRBJ1-1; TRBD1 matches at 8 bases. Germline V gene data show CDR1 as SGDLS and CDR2 as YYNGEE. V shed 4 bases, J shed 4 bases, and the junction held 9 bases outside the gene matches. CDR3 length: 15 amino acids. The CDR3 reads CASSPETGVSTEAFF. DNA for the CDR3: TGTGCCAGCAGCCCCGAGACAGGGGTAAGCACTGAAGCTTTCTTT.

This chain links TRBV6-5 with TRBJ2-7; TRBD2 matches at 12 bases. Germline assignment: CDR1 MNHEY and CDR2 SVGAGI. The CDR3 loop spans 13 amino acids. V lost 7 bases to trimming and J lost 6 bases; unmatched junction nucleotides: 4. CDR3 sequence: CASKRTSGTEQYF. The CDR3 DNA sequence: TGTGCCAGCAAACGGACTAGCGGGACCGAGCAGTACTTC.

CDR3 sequence reads: CASSTKRGSITGELFF. CDR3 nucleotides: TGTGCCAGCAGTACCAAAAGGGGGTCTATCACCGGGGAGCTGTTTTTT. The chain recombines TRBV5-4 with TRBJ2-2, with D possibly matching TRBD1 (6 bases). Trimming left V 5 bases short and J 4 bases short, with 18 bases between. This CDR3 has 16 residues. Germline lookup yields CDR1 SGHNT and CDR2 YYREEE (reference sequence).

The chain uses TRBV19 and TRBJ2-1; D gene ambiguous. CDR1 LNHDA and CDR2 SQIVND come from the germline V gene (reference sequence). This CDR3 spans 13 amino acids. V was trimmed by 7 bases and J by 4 bases, leaving 11 bases between them. CDR3 protein: CASKTTPYNEQFF. Here the CDR3 DNA reads TGTGCCAGTAAAACTACCCCGTACAATGAGCAGTTCTTC.

This clone has just one count. CDR3 sequence reads: CASSRGFYGYTF. DNA for the CDR3: TGTGCCAGCAGTCGAGGATTTTATGGCTACACCTTC. V usage is TRBV25-1 and J usage is TRBJ1-2, with unresolved D. The CDR3 has 12 amino acids. Germline CDR1 MGHDK, CDR2 SYGVNS. The ends were cut back, 5 bases at V and 5 bases at J, with 9 bases in the middle.

In its sample, this clone was seen once. This rearrangement joins TRBV5-4 to TRBJ2-3; TRBD2 aligns across 9 bases. Germline V CDR1 and CDR2: SGHNT, YYREEE (reference sequence). V shed 4 bases, J shed 2 bases, and the junction held 8 bases outside the gene matches. The CDR3 length is 16 residues. CDR3 region: CASSPDSGGPTDTQYF. CDR3 DNA sequence: TGTGCCAGCAGCCCTGATAGCGGGGGCCCCACAGATACGCAGTATTTT.

This sequence joins TRBV19 and TRBJ2-1; D is possibly TRBD1 (6 bases). The CDR3 runs 16 residues. Germline V gene data show CDR1 as LNHDA and CDR2 as SQIVND (reference sequence). Trimming removed 5 bases at V and 3 bases at J, with 17 bases between. CDR3 DNA sequence: TGTGCCAGTAGTTCCCCCGGGGCCAGGGGCTACAATGAGCAGTTCTTC. Protein: CASSSPGARGYNEQFF. Drawing the rest from reference TRBV19 and TRBJ2-1, the complete variable domain is DGGITQSPKYLFRKEGQNVTLSCEQNLNHDAMYWYRQDPGQGLRLIYYSQIVNDFQKGDIAEGYSVSREKKESFPLTVTSAQKNPTAFYLCASSSPGARGYNEQFFGPGTRLTVL.

The J gene is TRBJ1-1, the V gene TRBV6-1; D gene uncertain. Germline CDR1 MNHNS, CDR2 SASEGT. Between the trimmed V and J ends, which lost 6 bases and 0 bases, there was a span of 8 bases. CDR3 length: 13 residues. This CDR3 reads CASREYLNTEAFF. The CDR3, as DNA: TGTGCCAGCAGAGAGTATTTGAACACTGAAGCTTTCTTT.

In this sample, this clone turned up a few times. The chain couples TRBV7-3 to TRBJ2-1; the match to TRBD2 covers 9 bases. CDR1 and CDR2 (germline): SGHTA, FQGTGA. The CDR3 contains 15 residues. Trimming removed 2 bases from V and 5 bases from J; junction bases left unmatched: 4. The DNA of the CDR3 is TGTGCCAGCAGCTTACGGGGACTAGCTGACAATGAGCAGTTCTTC. As protein: CASSLRGLADNEQFF.

This chain connects TRBV6-5 to TRBJ2-2; 9 positions match TRBD1. After removal of 1 base from V and 3 bases from J, the junction contained 3 bases not matched to a gene. Germline V gene data show CDR1 as MNHEY and CDR2 as SVGAGI. CDR3 size: 16 residues. CDR3 residues: CASSYWDRVDTGELFF. The CDR3 DNA is TGTGCCAGCAGTTACTGGGACAGGGTCGACACCGGGGAGCTGTTTTTT.

V usage is TRBV7-3 and J usage is TRBJ2-3; 7 bases align to TRBD2. V was clipped by 1 base and J by 4 bases; unmatched bases: 2. The CDR3 is 14 residues long. CDR1 and CDR2 from the germline V gene are SGHTA and FQGTGA. The chain's CDR3 is CASSLSLAADTQYF. The CDR3 DNA sequence: TGTGCCAGCAGCTTAAGTCTAGCGGCAGATACGCAGTATTTT.

This chain joins TRBV7-2 and TRBJ1-5, with D perhaps TRBD1 (6 bases). Germline CDR1 SGHTA, CDR2 FQGNSA. V gave up 5 bases and J gave up 1 base, with 15 bases separating them. The CDR3 consists of 16 residues. In DNA, the CDR3 is TGTGCCAGCAGCCCCACGGGGACAATAAGCAATCAGCCCCAGCATTTT. It yields the protein CASSPTGTISNQPQHF.